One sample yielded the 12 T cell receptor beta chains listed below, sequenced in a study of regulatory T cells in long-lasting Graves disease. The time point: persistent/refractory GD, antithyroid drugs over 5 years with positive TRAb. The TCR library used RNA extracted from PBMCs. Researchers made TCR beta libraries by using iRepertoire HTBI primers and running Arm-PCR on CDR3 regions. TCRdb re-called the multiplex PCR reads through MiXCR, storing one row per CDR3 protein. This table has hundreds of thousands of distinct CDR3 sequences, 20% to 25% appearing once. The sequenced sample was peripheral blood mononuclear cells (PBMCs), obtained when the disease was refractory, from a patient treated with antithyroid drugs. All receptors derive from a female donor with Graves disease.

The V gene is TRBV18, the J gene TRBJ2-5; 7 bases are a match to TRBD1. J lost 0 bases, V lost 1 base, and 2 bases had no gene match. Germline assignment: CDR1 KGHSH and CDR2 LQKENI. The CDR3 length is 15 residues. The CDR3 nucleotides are TGTGCCAGCTCACCACGGGACAGCCACCAAGAGACCCAGTACTTC. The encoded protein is CASSPRDSHQETQYF.

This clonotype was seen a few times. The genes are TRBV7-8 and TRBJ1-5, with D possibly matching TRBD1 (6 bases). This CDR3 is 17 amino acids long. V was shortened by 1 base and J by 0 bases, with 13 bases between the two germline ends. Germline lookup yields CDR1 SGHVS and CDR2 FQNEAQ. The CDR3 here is CASSLGGGRGSNQPQHF. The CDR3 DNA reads TGTGCCAGCAGCTTAGGGGGGGGGCGCGGTAGCAATCAGCCCCAGCATTTT.

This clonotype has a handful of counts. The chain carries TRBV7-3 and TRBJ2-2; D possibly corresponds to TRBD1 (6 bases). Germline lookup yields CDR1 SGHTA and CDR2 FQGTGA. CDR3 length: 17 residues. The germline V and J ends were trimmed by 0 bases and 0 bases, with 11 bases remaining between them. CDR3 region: CASSLTDSLANTGELFF. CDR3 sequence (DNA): TGTGCCAGCAGCTTAACGGACAGCCTCGCGAACACCGGGGAGCTGTTTTTT.

CDR3 protein: CASTRSGAGEQYF. The DNA for the CDR3 is TGTGCCAGCACCCGTTCAGGGGCGGGCGAGCAGTACTTC. This chain uses TRBV3-1 with TRBJ2-7; tentatively, D is TRBD1 (6 bases). Germline CDR1 LGHDT, CDR2 YNNKEL (reference sequence). Trimming took off 7 bases at V and 6 bases at J, with 16 bases between the two ends. The CDR3 runs 13 residues.

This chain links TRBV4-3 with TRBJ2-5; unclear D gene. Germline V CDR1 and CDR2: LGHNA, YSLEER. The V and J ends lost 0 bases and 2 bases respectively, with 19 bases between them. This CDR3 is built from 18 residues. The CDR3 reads CASSQDVTYHLPQETQYF. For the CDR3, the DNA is TGCGCCAGCAGCCAAGATGTAACCTACCATCTCCCACAAGAGACCCAGTACTTC.

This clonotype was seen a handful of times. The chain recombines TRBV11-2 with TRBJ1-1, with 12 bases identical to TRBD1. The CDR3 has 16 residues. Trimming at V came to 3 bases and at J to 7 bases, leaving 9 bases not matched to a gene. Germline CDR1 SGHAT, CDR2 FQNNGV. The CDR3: CASSFAVGTGGGEAFF. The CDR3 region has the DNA TGTGCCAGCAGCTTCGCTGTGGGGACAGGGGGCGGTGAAGCTTTCTTT.

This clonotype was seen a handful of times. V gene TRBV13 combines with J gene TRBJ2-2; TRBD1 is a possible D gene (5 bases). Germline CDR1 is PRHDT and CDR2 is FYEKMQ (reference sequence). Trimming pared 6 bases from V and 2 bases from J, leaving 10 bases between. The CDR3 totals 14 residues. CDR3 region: CASSPDTNTGELFF. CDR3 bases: TGTGCCAGCAGTCCGGACACTAACACCGGGGAGCTGTTTTTT.

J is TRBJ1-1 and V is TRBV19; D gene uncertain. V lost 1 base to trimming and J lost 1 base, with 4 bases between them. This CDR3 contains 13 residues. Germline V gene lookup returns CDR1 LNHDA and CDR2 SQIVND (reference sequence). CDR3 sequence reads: CASSIAANTEAFF. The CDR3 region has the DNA TGTGCCAGTAGTATAGCTGCGAACACTGAAGCTTTCTTT.

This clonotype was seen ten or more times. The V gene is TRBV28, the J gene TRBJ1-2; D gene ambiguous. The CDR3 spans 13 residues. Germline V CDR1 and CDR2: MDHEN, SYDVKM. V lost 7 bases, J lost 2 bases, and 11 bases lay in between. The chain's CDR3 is CASKMTENYGYTF. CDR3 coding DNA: TGTGCCAGCAAGATGACCGAGAACTATGGCTACACCTTC.

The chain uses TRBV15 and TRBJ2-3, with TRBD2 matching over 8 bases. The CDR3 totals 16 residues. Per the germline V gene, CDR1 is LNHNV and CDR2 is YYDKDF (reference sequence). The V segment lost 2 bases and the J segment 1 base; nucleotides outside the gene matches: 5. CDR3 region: CATSRYSGIGTDTQYF. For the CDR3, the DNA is TGTGCCACCAGCAGATATAGCGGGATTGGCACAGATACGCAGTATTTT.

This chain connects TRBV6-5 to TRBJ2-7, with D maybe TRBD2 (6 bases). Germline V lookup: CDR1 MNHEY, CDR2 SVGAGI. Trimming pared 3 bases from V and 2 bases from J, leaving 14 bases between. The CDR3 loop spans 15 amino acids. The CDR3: CASSYGPGSTYEQYF. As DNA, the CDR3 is TGTGCCAGCAGTTATGGTCCCGGGAGCACCTACGAGCAGTACTTC.

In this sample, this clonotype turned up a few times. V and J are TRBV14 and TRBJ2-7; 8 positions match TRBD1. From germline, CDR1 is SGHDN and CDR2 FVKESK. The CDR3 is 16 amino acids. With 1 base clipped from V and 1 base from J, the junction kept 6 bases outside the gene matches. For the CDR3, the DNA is TGTGCCAGCAGCCAAGGCAATCAGGGGGCGTCCTACGAGCAGTACTTC. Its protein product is CASSQGNQGASYEQYF.